This is a list of T cell receptor beta chains from one sample in a study of response to subunit inactivated influenza vaccine. TCRdb re-derived calls from the RT-PCR reads in MiXCR, one entry per CDR3 protein. The sample lists roughly 670,000 distinct CDR3 sequences, 12% to 15% occurring once. The sample in question was PBMCs from blood, obtained around 15 days before vaccination. These receptors came from a man aged 45 to 65 who received an inactivated influenza vaccine. Each CDR3 is given with its conserved first and last residue. The D gene is left open where the match is weak. Size is stated for part of the rows, as once, few or many counts, or as a class when the clone is expanded.

V gene,J gene,clone size,D gene,CDR3 protein,CDR3 DNA
TRBV20-1,TRBJ2-5,few,-,CSAGRQAQETQYF,TGCAGTGCTGGAAGACAGGCCCAAGAGACCCAGTACTTC
TRBV5-1,TRBJ2-2,-,-,CASSYAGQPNTGELFF,TGCGCCAGCAGCTACGCGGGACAGCCGAACACCGGGGAGCTGTTTTTT
TRBV28,TRBJ2-7,few,TRBD2,CASSTPGTSGAEQYF,TGTGCCAGCAGTACGCCCGGGACTAGCGGGGCCGAGCAGTACTTC
TRBV6-2/TRBV6-3,TRBJ2-1,few,-,CTVANYNEQFF,TGTACGGTGGCAAACTACAATGAGCAGTTCTTC
TRBV5-1,TRBJ2-5,-,TRBD2,CASSLGTSGVQETQYF,TGCGCCAGCAGCTTGGGGACTAGCGGGGTACAAGAGACCCAGTACTTC
TRBV11-2,TRBJ2-5,few,TRBD2,CASRSAASGRGETQYF,TGTGCCAGCAGGTCCGCAGCTAGCGGGAGGGGAGAGACCCAGTACTTC
TRBV5-1,TRBJ2-6,-,-,CASSLGQGFGANVLTF,TGCGCCAGCAGCTTGGGGCAGGGCTTTGGGGCCAACGTCCTGACTTTC
TRBV7-9,TRBJ1-4,few,TRBD1,CASSLGRGPANEKLFF,TGTGCCAGCAGCTTGGGTAGGGGGCCGGCTAATGAAAAACTGTTTTTT
TRBV7-8,TRBJ1-1,-,-,CASSLAWSTNTEAFF,TGTGCCAGCAGCTTAGCATGGAGCACGAACACTGAAGCTTTCTTT
TRBV5-1,TRBJ2-7,-,TRBD1,CASSLGQGKSYEQYF,TGCGCCAGCAGCTTGGGACAGGGGAAATCCTACGAGCAGTACTTC
TRBV12-3/TRBV12-4,TRBJ1-2,-,-,CASSPTGLWGYTF,TGTGCCAGCAGCCCGACAGGCCTCTGGGGCTACACCTTC
TRBV9,TRBJ1-2,-,-,CASSVYREGDNGYTF,TGTGCCAGCAGCGTTTACAGGGAGGGGGATAATGGCTACACCTTC
TRBV20-1,TRBJ1-1,-,-,CSARVEGRRTEAFF,TGCAGTGCTAGAGTGGAAGGGCGGCGCACTGAAGCTTTCTTT
TRBV10-3,TRBJ2-1,-,TRBD2,CAISSQRGEAEQFF,TGTGCCATCAGTTCCCAGCGGGGGGAGGCTGAGCAGTTCTTC
TRBV6-1,TRBJ1-5,-,-,CASSANSEGQPQHF,TGTGCCAGCAGTGCCAACAGTGAGGGTCAGCCCCAGCATTTT
TRBV29-1,TRBJ2-3,many,TRBD2,CSVARTSGKTDTQYF,TGCAGCGTCGCGCGGACTAGCGGGAAGACAGATACGCAGTATTTT
TRBV11-2,TRBJ1-2,-,-,CASSPWEGSTGYTF,TGTGCCAGCAGCCCCTGGGAGGGGTCCACAGGCTACACCTTC
TRBV11-2,TRBJ2-7,few,TRBD1,CASSLRRGQTYEQYF,TGTGCCAGCAGCTTAAGACGGGGACAGACCTACGAGCAGTACTTC
TRBV5-1,TRBJ2-3,-,-,CASSLGSGYTDTQYF,TGCGCCAGCAGCTTGGGATCTGGGTACACAGATACGCAGTATTTT
TRBV7-9,TRBJ2-2,few,-,CASSFLIGELFF,TGTGCCAGCAGCTTCTTGATCGGGGAGCTGTTTTTT
TRBV6-2/TRBV6-3,TRBJ2-4,few,-,CASSYRGSKNIQYF,TGTGCCAGCAGTTACAGGGGTTCCAAAAACATTCAGTACTTC
TRBV15,TRBJ2-3,few,-,CATSREDRGGTDTQYF,TGTGCCACCAGCAGAGAAGACAGAGGCGGCACAGATACGCAGTATTTT
TRBV11-2,TRBJ2-5,few,TRBD1,CASTLFPGQGQETQYF,TGTGCCAGCACCCTCTTTCCAGGACAGGGTCAAGAGACCCAGTACTTC
TRBV6-5,TRBJ2-7,-,TRBD1,CASSYRDRVLYEQYF,TGTGCCAGCAGTTACCGGGACAGGGTTCTCTACGAGCAGTACTTC
TRBV28,TRBJ2-7,few,TRBD2,CASSPVSGTSGSYEQYF,TGTGCCAGCAGTCCAGTGTCCGGGACTAGCGGGTCCTACGAGCAGTACTTC
TRBV7-2,TRBJ1-2,-,-,CASSSTTVNYGYTF,TGTGCCAGCAGCTCAACGACGGTCAACTATGGCTACACCTTC
TRBV10-3,TRBJ2-7,few,TRBD1,CAISGGTGEGYEQYF,TGTGCCATCAGTGGAGGGACAGGGGAAGGCTACGAGCAGTACTTC
TRBV12-3/TRBV12-4,TRBJ1-1,few,TRBD1,CASNRGQMNTEAFF,TGTGCCAGCAACCGGGGACAGATGAACACTGAAGCTTTCTTT
TRBV4-3,TRBJ1-4,few,-,CASSQVTATTNEKLFF,TGCGCCAGCAGCCAAGTAACAGCCACAACTAATGAAAAACTGTTTTTT
TRBV4-1,TRBJ2-1,-,-,CASSQVVVGAGYNEQFF,TGCGCCAGCAGCCAAGTGGTTGTGGGGGCGGGCTACAATGAGCAGTTCTTC
TRBV7-9,TRBJ2-5,-,-,CASSFSYRVGTQYF,TGTGCCAGCAGCTTTTCTTATCGGGTGGGGACCCAGTACTTC
TRBV4-3,TRBJ2-1,few,TRBD1,CASSLLVTGNEQFF,TGCGCCAGCAGCCTCCTAGTGACAGGGAATGAGCAGTTCTTC
TRBV2,TRBJ2-7,-,TRBD1,CASSPGQNSSTYEQYF,TGTGCCAGCAGCCCGGGACAGAATTCTTCTACCTACGAGCAGTACTTC
TRBV25-1,TRBJ1-4,-,-,CASSAGTGREANEKLFF,TGTGCCAGCAGTGCGGGCACAGGGAGGGAGGCTAATGAAAAACTGTTTTTT
TRBV27,TRBJ2-7,many,TRBD2,CASSPAGGGRYEQYF,TGTGCCAGCAGTCCTGCCGGGGGAGGGAGATACGAGCAGTACTTC
TRBV9,TRBJ2-1,few,TRBD1,CASSVRTAGTGGSEQFF,TGTGCCAGCAGCGTCAGAACCGCCGGGACAGGGGGGAGTGAGCAGTTCTTC
TRBV7-9,TRBJ2-7,many,TRBD2,CASSRSGRGYEQYF,TGTGCCAGCAGCCGGAGCGGGAGAGGATACGAGCAGTACTTC
TRBV7-2,TRBJ2-5,-,-,CASSLEQGEWETQYF,TGTGCCAGCAGCTTAGAGCAGGGAGAGTGGGAGACCCAGTACTTC
TRBV12-3/TRBV12-4,TRBJ1-1,many,-,CASSLGGRVEAFF,TGTGCCAGCAGTTTAGGGGGGCGCGTAGAAGCTTTCTTT
TRBV6-2/TRBV6-3,TRBJ2-5,few,-,CASSYYYREETQYF,TGTGCCAGCAGTTACTATTACAGGGAAGAGACCCAGTACTTC
TRBV4-2,TRBJ1-6,many,TRBD1,CASSQEDGRGRTGGYNSPLHF,TGTGCCAGCAGCCAAGAAGACGGGCGCGGTAGGACAGGGGGATATAATTCACCCCTCCACTTT
TRBV6-1,TRBJ2-7,-,TRBD1,CASRGGTGYSYEQYF,TGTGCCAGCAGGGGAGGGACAGGGTACTCCTACGAGCAGTACTTC
TRBV9,TRBJ1-5,few,-,CASSVATGNGNQPQHF,TGTGCCAGCAGCGTAGCTACAGGGAATGGCAATCAGCCCCAGCATTTT
TRBV2,TRBJ2-1,-,TRBD2,CASSEVNLGLAAYNEQFF,TGTGCCAGCAGTGAAGTTAATCTCGGACTAGCGGCCTACAATGAGCAGTTCTTC
TRBV27,TRBJ2-7,few,TRBD1,CASSYTGTGLEQYF,TGTGCCAGCAGTTATACCGGGACAGGGCTCGAGCAGTACTTC
TRBV11-2,TRBJ2-1,-,-,CASSLVWTTSMNEQFF,TGTGCCAGCAGCTTAGTGTGGACTACCTCTATGAATGAGCAGTTCTTC
TRBV7-9,TRBJ1-5,-,-,CASSHWGTHTDTQHF,TGTGCCAGCAGCCATTGGGGGACACACACAGATACGCAGCATTTT
TRBV4-2,TRBJ1-2,-,-,CASSQDIGRSDGYTF,TGTGCCAGCAGCCAAGACATTGGTCGATCGGATGGCTACACCTTC
TRBV6-2/TRBV6-3,TRBJ2-1,few,TRBD1,CASSSTGGFNEQFF,TGTGCCAGCAGTTCGACAGGGGGGTTCAATGAGCAGTTCTTC
TRBV27,TRBJ2-7,many,TRBD2,CASSLLAGAYEQYF,TGTGCCAGCAGTTTACTAGCGGGAGCCTACGAGCAGTACTTC
TRBV2,TRBJ2-7,-,-,CASLLFPAKTYEQYF,TGTGCCAGCCTCTTGTTTCCAGCCAAAACCTACGAGCAGTACTTC
TRBV5-1,TRBJ2-7,many,-,CASTSNQGLEQYF,TGCGCCAGCACCAGCAATCAGGGACTCGAGCAGTACTTC